The T cell receptor (beta chain) under discussion was sequenced for a study of T cells in Graves' hyperthyroidism and ophthalmopathy. Amplification of TCR beta CDR3 regions used RNA as the template. During a first-round RT-PCR of the TCR CDR3, the HTBI primer set was used. TCRdb passed the multiplex PCR reads through MiXCR, listing each CDR3 protein once. The data hold fewer than 450,000 distinct CDR3 sequences, with roughly 15% observed a single time. Germline CDR1 reads SGHNT; CDR2 reads YYREEE (reference sequence). The CDR3 is 14 residues long. Trimming shortened V by 0 bases and J by 5 bases, and 9 bases separated the two germline ends.

This chain connects TRBV5-4 to TRBJ2-4; D possibly corresponds to TRBD1 (5 bases). The receptor was derived from a young woman with Graves' hyperthyroidism that later progressed to Graves' ophthalmopathy. Source material: blood. CDR3 sequence (DNA): TGTGCCAGCAGCTTGGGAGGCAGGGAAAACATTCAGTACTTC. Encoded protein: CASSLGGRENIQYF.